This TCR beta chain was profiled in a study of technical replicates of blood from several donors. The V gene's germline CDR1 is LNHDA and CDR2 SQIVND (reference sequence). The CDR3 spans 17 residues. V was shortened by 2 bases and J by 2 bases, with 19 bases between the two germline ends. Clones were read by immunoSEQ multiplex PCR, and TCRdb kept only the in-frame ones, dropping some. The sample gives tens of thousands of clones, about 83% of which show up once; roughly 5% is in the top ten. The sequencing sample was made of PBMCs. The origin of this receptor is a human donor in good health. Some clones in this sample may be carry-over from other donors' samples. The V gene is TRBV19, the J gene TRBJ2-7; a possible D gene is TRBD2 (6 bases). CDR3 in DNA: TGTGCCAGTAGTATAAAAACAGGAAATAGCGGTACCTACGAGCAGTACTTC. Translated, it gives CASSIKTGNSGTYEQYF. Complete variable domain (other parts from reference TRBV19 and TRBJ2-7): DGGITQSPKYLFRKEGQNVTLSCEQNLNHDAMYWYRQDPGQGLRLIYYSQIVNDFQKGDIAEGYSVSREKKESFPLTVTSAQKNPTAFYLCASSIKTGNSGTYEQYFGPGTRLTVT.